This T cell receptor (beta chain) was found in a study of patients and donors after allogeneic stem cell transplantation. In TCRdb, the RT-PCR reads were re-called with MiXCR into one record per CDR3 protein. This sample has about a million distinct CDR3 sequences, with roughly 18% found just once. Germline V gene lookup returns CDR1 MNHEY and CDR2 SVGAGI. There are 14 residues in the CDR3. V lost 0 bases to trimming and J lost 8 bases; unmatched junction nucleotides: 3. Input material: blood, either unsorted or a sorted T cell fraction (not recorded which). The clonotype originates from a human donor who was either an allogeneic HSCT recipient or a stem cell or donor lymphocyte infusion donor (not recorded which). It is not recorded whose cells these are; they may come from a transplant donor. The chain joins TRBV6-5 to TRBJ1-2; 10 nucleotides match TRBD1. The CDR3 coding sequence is TGTGCCAGCAGTTACTCGCGGACAGGGGGAGGCTACACCTTC. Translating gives CASSYSRTGGGYTF.